These T cell receptor beta chains were read from a single sample in a study of blood T cell repertoires in COVID-19. Some clones are missing from TCRdb's copy, which holds only in-frame ones; the method was immunoSEQ multiplex PCR. The top ten clones hold around 15% of a sample with roughly 130,000 clones, 80% of them seen once. The specimen sequenced was peripheral blood. These receptors were taken from a man aged 60 to 69 with active or convalescent COVID-19. Both conserved end residues are part of each CDR3. D genes are given only for firm matches.

d_call j_call v_call cdr3_aa
TRBD1 TRBJ1-5 TRBV7-2 CASSMRQGEGLHF
. TRBJ1-2 TRBV7-8 CASSRGQGIYGYTF
. TRBJ2-5 TRBV15 CATSTTEETQYF
TRBD1 TRBJ1-4 TRBV2 CASTVLDRGEKLFF
TRBD1 TRBJ2-1 TRBV24-1 CAASDPEDRGRPYNEQFF
TRBD1 TRBJ2-7 TRBV2 CASISLGGTSSYEQYF
. TRBJ2-3 TRBV4-2 CASSQDTADTQYF
. TRBJ2-7 TRBV29-1 CSVVTTYEQYF
TRBD1 TRBJ2-3 TRBV5-1 CASSTTGTGISDTQYF
TRBD1 TRBJ2-1 TRBV10-3 CAISEGQGEGNEQFF
TRBD2 TRBJ2-1 TRBV29-1 CSVGGTSGRNYNEQFF
. TRBJ2-3 TRBV6-5 CASSYDSSTDTQYF
TRBD2 TRBJ2-7 TRBV27 CASSTLTSGTLYEQYF
TRBD2 TRBJ2-7 TRBV6-5 CASSRLAGDKWDF
. TRBJ2-7 TRBV18 CASSPAGLYEQYF
. TRBJ1-4 TRBV15 CATSSPDRKEKLFF
TRBD2 TRBJ2-3 TRBV7-7 CASSPAGGGTQYF